Below, one TCR beta chain is given with its context. Its antigen remains unidentified. Libraries were prepared by immunoSEQ multiplex PCR; TCRdb keeps only in-frame clonotypes and omits some of them. The sample shows 2,500,000 or so clones, 80% to 95% of them seen only once. V was trimmed by 5 bases and J by 3 bases, leaving 14 bases between them. There are 15 residues in the CDR3. Germline loops: CDR1 SNHLY, CDR2 FYNNEI. These data are taken from a study of shared clonotypes between healthy human individuals. Findings of the study overall: Limited genetic and exposure-history diversity came from having few donors.

The chain has TRBV2 and TRBJ2-1, with D unresolved. The TCR sequence derives from a man aged 18 to 30 in good health. Some clones in this sample may be carry-over from other donors' samples. Sequenced sample: naive CD4+ T cells from PBMCs. Subset here: CD45RA+ positively selected. In nucleotides, the CDR3 is TGTGCCAGCAGTAAAGACTCTCCCCACTACAATGAGCAGTTCTTC. Its protein is CASSKDSPHYNEQFF.